The entry below describes one T cell receptor (beta chain). This record belongs to a study of cytomegalovirus exposure and HLA in healthy donors. 13 Jbeta primers and 60 Vbeta primers were used for the PCR. Profiled with immunoSEQ multiplex PCR; TCRdb holds only in-frame clones, not every one. Of some 170,000 clones in the sample, more than 75% are singletons; the top ten hold approximately 1.5%. Looked up from germline, CDR1 is SGHTS and CDR2 is YDEGEE. Trimming cost V 3 bases and J 3 bases; bases outside gene matches: 6. The CDR3 totals 16 residues. This clonotype was obtained from a girl aged 10 to 17 in good health and CMV-seropositive. The chain uses TRBV5-8 and TRBJ1-5; the match to TRBD1 covers 10 bases. Sequenced input: PBMCs. CDR3 loop: CASSSGQGELNQPQHF. The CDR3 DNA follows: TGTGCCAGCAGCTCAGGACAGGGGGAGCTCAATCAGCCCCAGCATTTT.